The clone carrying this T cell receptor (beta chain) was recorded once. Antigen: not known. This CDR3 has 15 residues. Germline assignment: CDR1 KGHSH and CDR2 LQKENI. V was clipped by 1 base and J by 2 bases, with 10 bases between them. The data stem from a study of T cell repertoires in cytomegalovirus infection. About the research overall: Recently described HLA-C-restricted plus well-studied HLA-B-restricted CMV epitopes were used. CMV infection together with matching HLA type was indicated by public TCR beta signatures. Findings of the study overall: The cumulative frequency of public TCR beta families identified carriers of CMV plus the relevant HLA.

TCRdb reprocessed the reads via MiXCR and lists one record per CDR3 protein. The data hold 680,000 or so distinct CDR3 sequences, with about 33% observed a single time. The sequences come from cultured PBMCs, collected from culture after CMV antigen stimulation. This receptor was obtained from a human donor in good health (CMV status not recorded). Some clones in this sample may be carry-over from other donors' samples. This sequence joins TRBV18 and TRBJ2-3; D gene unclear. Here the CDR3 reads CASSPLRDHTDTQYF. The CDR3 coding sequence is TGTGCCAGCTCACCACTACGAGACCACACAGATACGCAGTATTTT.